These T cell receptor beta chains were read from a single sample in a study of CD8 T cells in ankylosing spondylitis. Each CDR3 protein gets one entry after TCRdb re-called the 5' RACE reads with MiXCR. The table includes 200,000 to 300,000 distinct CDR3 sequences, about 10% detected once. The specimen was blood, either unsorted or a sorted T cell fraction (not recorded which). These receptors were taken from a male donor with ankylosing spondylitis or in good health (not recorded which). Both conserved end residues are part of each CDR3. A D gene is named only where the DNA matches it firmly. Clone size appears in some rows only: once, few, many, or a class for an expanded clone.

j_call: TRBJ2-4
v_call: TRBV30
d_call: TRBD2
clone_size: many
cdr3_aa: CAWSVNSGIVYF
cdr3_nt: TGTGCCTGGAGTGTTAATAGCGGGATTGTGTACTTC

j_call: TRBJ2-7
v_call: TRBV28
d_call: .
clone_size: many
cdr3_aa: CASSLSWDKQYF
cdr3_nt: TGTGCCAGCAGTTTATCATGGGACAAGCAGTACTTC

j_call: TRBJ1-1
v_call: TRBV3-1
d_call: .
clone_size: many
cdr3_aa: CASSQDPYPNTEAFF
cdr3_nt: TGTGCCAGCAGCCAAGATCCCTACCCGAACACTGAAGCTTTCTTT

j_call: TRBJ2-7
v_call: TRBV6-5
d_call: TRBD2
clone_size: many
cdr3_aa: CASSYGGSLYEQYF
cdr3_nt: TGTGCCAGCAGCTACGGGGGGTCCCTCTACGAGCAGTACTTC

j_call: TRBJ2-7
v_call: TRBV2
d_call: .
clone_size: many
cdr3_aa: CASRALYGGGEQYF
cdr3_nt: TGTGCCAGCAGAGCTCTGTACGGGGGAGGCGAGCAGTACTTC

j_call: TRBJ2-6
v_call: TRBV6-1
d_call: TRBD1
clone_size: many
cdr3_aa: CASSGEGGSYSGANVLTF
cdr3_nt: TGTGCCAGCAGTGGGGAAGGGGGCTCTTACTCTGGGGCCAACGTCCTGACTTTC

j_call: TRBJ2-1
v_call: TRBV30
d_call: .
clone_size: many
cdr3_aa: CAWTPGHEQFF
cdr3_nt: TGTGCCTGGACCCCCGGGCATGAGCAGTTCTTC

j_call: TRBJ2-5
v_call: TRBV5-1
d_call: TRBD2
clone_size: many
cdr3_aa: CASSYQEKREGRGYF
cdr3_nt: TGCGCCAGCAGCTATCAGGAGAAGCGGGAGGGCCGGGGGTACTTC

j_call: TRBJ1-1
v_call: TRBV12-3/TRBV12-4
d_call: .
clone_size: many
cdr3_aa: CASSLRAQTEAFF
cdr3_nt: TGTGCCAGCAGTTTACGCGCGCAAACTGAAGCTTTCTTT

j_call: TRBJ1-1
v_call: TRBV6-5
d_call: TRBD1
clone_size: many
cdr3_aa: CASSYGQGLNTEAFF
cdr3_nt: TGTGCCAGCAGTTATGGACAGGGCTTGAACACTGAAGCTTTCTTT

j_call: TRBJ1-2
v_call: TRBV3-1
d_call: .
clone_size: many
cdr3_aa: CASSLSGILPYGYTF
cdr3_nt: TGTGCCAGCAGCCTCTCCGGGATACTGCCATATGGCTACACCTTC

j_call: TRBJ2-7
v_call: TRBV15
d_call: TRBD1
clone_size: .
cdr3_aa: CATSRLIDRGSPEQYF
cdr3_nt: TGTGCCACCAGCCGTTTAATTGACAGGGGGAGCCCCGAGCAGTACTTC

j_call: TRBJ2-1
v_call: TRBV12-3/TRBV12-4
d_call: TRBD2
clone_size: many
cdr3_aa: CASEASGFNNEQFF
cdr3_nt: TGTGCCAGCGAGGCTAGCGGGTTTAACAATGAGCAGTTCTTC

j_call: TRBJ1-1
v_call: TRBV10-3
d_call: TRBD1
clone_size: many
cdr3_aa: CAISARGLGNTEAFF
cdr3_nt: TGTGCCATCAGTGCCAGGGGGCTCGGGAACACTGAAGCTTTCTTT

j_call: TRBJ1-1
v_call: TRBV12-3/TRBV12-4
d_call: .
clone_size: many
cdr3_aa: CASSFSDGTPAFF
cdr3_nt: TGTGCCAGCAGTTTCTCCGACGGGACCCCAGCTTTCTTT

j_call: TRBJ1-1
v_call: TRBV21-1
d_call: .
clone_size: .
cdr3_aa: CASSKFDRGPPNTEAFF
cdr3_nt: TGTGCCAGCAGCAAGTTTGACAGGGGCCCCCCGAACACTGAAGCTTTCTTT

j_call: TRBJ2-3
v_call: TRBV3-1
d_call: .
clone_size: many
cdr3_aa: CASSQELVAYSTDTQYF
cdr3_nt: TGTGCCAGCAGCCAAGAGCTAGTCGCCTACAGCACAGATACGCAGTATTTT

j_call: TRBJ2-3
v_call: TRBV27
d_call: .
clone_size: .
cdr3_aa: CASRVAGSPGGTDTQYF
cdr3_nt: TGTGCCAGCAGAGTGGCAGGATCGCCAGGCGGCACAGATACGCAGTATTTT

j_call: TRBJ2-7
v_call: TRBV14
d_call: TRBD1
clone_size: few
cdr3_aa: CASSQHRGRIEQYF
cdr3_nt: TGTGCCAGCAGCCAACACAGGGGTAGGATAGAGCAGTACTTC

j_call: TRBJ2-7
v_call: TRBV4-1
d_call: .
clone_size: many
cdr3_aa: CASSQDQFQATRSTYEQYF
cdr3_nt: TGCGCCAGCAGCCAAGATCAGTTCCAGGCGACTCGCTCTACCTACGAGCAGTACTTC

j_call: TRBJ1-1
v_call: TRBV10-2
d_call: TRBD1
clone_size: .
cdr3_aa: CASSEYRGPELNTEAFF
cdr3_nt: TGCGCCAGCAGTGAGTACAGGGGGCCCGAACTGAACACTGAAGCTTTCTTT

j_call: TRBJ2-7
v_call: TRBV27
d_call: .
clone_size: few
cdr3_aa: CASSPSPNYEQYF
cdr3_nt: TGTGCCAGCAGTCCATCACCGAACTACGAGCAGTACTTC

j_call: TRBJ2-4
v_call: TRBV15
d_call: .
clone_size: .
cdr3_aa: CATSRDPGTKVKNIQYF
cdr3_nt: TGTGCCACCAGCAGAGACCCCGGGACAAAGGTTAAAAACATTCAGTACTTC

j_call: TRBJ1-2
v_call: TRBV7-2
d_call: TRBD1
clone_size: many
cdr3_aa: CASNTGQPSGGYTF
cdr3_nt: TGTGCCAGCAACACGGGACAGCCTTCGGGTGGCTACACCTTC

j_call: TRBJ2-7
v_call: TRBV6-4
d_call: .
clone_size: few
cdr3_aa: CASPEGFSYEQYF
cdr3_nt: TGTGCCAGCCCCGAAGGATTCTCCTACGAGCAGTACTTC

j_call: TRBJ2-3
v_call: TRBV14
d_call: .
clone_size: .
cdr3_aa: CASSQGPVRLGADTQYF
cdr3_nt: TGTGCCAGCAGCCAAGGGCCCGTACGTCTGGGAGCAGATACGCAGTATTTT

j_call: TRBJ2-3
v_call: TRBV20-1
d_call: .
clone_size: .
cdr3_aa: CSARASAQYF
cdr3_nt: TGCAGTGCTAGAGCTTCGGCGCAGTATTTT

j_call: TRBJ1-1
v_call: TRBV30
d_call: .
clone_size: many
cdr3_aa: CAWSVLGEAFF
cdr3_nt: TGTGCCTGGAGTGTTTTAGGTGAAGCTTTCTTT

j_call: TRBJ1-1
v_call: TRBV29-1
d_call: TRBD1
clone_size: .
cdr3_aa: CSVSRGQGTEAFF
cdr3_nt: TGCAGCGTTTCCAGGGGGCAAGGGACTGAAGCTTTCTTT

j_call: TRBJ2-1
v_call: TRBV20-1
d_call: .
clone_size: many
cdr3_aa: CSARVARGQSDEQFF
cdr3_nt: TGCAGTGCTAGAGTGGCGCGAGGTCAATCCGATGAGCAGTTCTTC

j_call: TRBJ2-7
v_call: TRBV9
d_call: TRBD2
clone_size: many
cdr3_aa: CASSVGSGNVYEQYF
cdr3_nt: TGTGCCAGCAGCGTAGGGAGCGGGAACGTCTACGAGCAGTACTTC

j_call: TRBJ2-5
v_call: TRBV20-1
d_call: TRBD1
clone_size: many
cdr3_aa: CSAREGQQETQYF
cdr3_nt: TGCAGTGCTAGAGAGGGACAGCAAGAGACCCAGTACTTC

j_call: TRBJ1-1
v_call: TRBV10-3
d_call: .
clone_size: once
cdr3_aa: CAISIQVNTEAFF
cdr3_nt: TGTGCCATCAGTATTCAGGTAAACACTGAAGCTTTCTTT

j_call: TRBJ2-7
v_call: TRBV20-1
d_call: .
clone_size: many
cdr3_aa: CSARGPGRFYEQYF
cdr3_nt: TGCAGTGCTAGGGGCCCGGGACGGTTCTACGAGCAGTACTTC

j_call: TRBJ2-1
v_call: TRBV20-1
d_call: .
clone_size: many
cdr3_aa: CSARNPNNNEQFF
cdr3_nt: TGCAGTGCTAGGAATCCAAACAACAATGAGCAGTTCTTC

j_call: TRBJ1-1
v_call: TRBV6-1
d_call: TRBD1
clone_size: many
cdr3_aa: CASRRPGQGEKTFF
cdr3_nt: TGTGCCAGCAGGCGGCCGGGACAGGGCGAGAAAACTTTCTTT

j_call: TRBJ1-2
v_call: TRBV11-2
d_call: .
clone_size: .
cdr3_aa: CASSLESYGRVGYTF
cdr3_nt: TGTGCCAGCAGCTTAGAGTCATACGGGCGGGTAGGCTACACCTTC

j_call: TRBJ1-1
v_call: TRBV7-9
d_call: .
clone_size: .
cdr3_aa: CASSPPHGGSGEAFF
cdr3_nt: TGTGCCAGCAGCCCTCCCCACGGGGGATCCGGTGAAGCTTTCTTT

j_call: TRBJ1-6
v_call: TRBV12-3/TRBV12-4
d_call: TRBD1
clone_size: .
cdr3_aa: CASSRTGGSPLHF
cdr3_nt: TGTGCCAGCAGTCGGACAGGGGGTTCACCCCTCCACTTT

j_call: TRBJ2-7
v_call: TRBV19
d_call: .
clone_size: .
cdr3_aa: CASSSGTDTYEQYF
cdr3_nt: TGTGCCAGTAGTTCGGGGACGGACACCTACGAGCAGTACTTC

j_call: TRBJ2-7
v_call: TRBV27
d_call: .
clone_size: .
cdr3_aa: CASSSGTRGDYEQYF
cdr3_nt: TGTGCCAGCAGTTCCGGGACAAGGGGCGACTACGAGCAGTACTTC

j_call: TRBJ2-7
v_call: TRBV7-9
d_call: TRBD1
clone_size: few
cdr3_aa: CASSIGRDRDNYEQYF
cdr3_nt: TGTGCCAGCAGCATTGGCCGGGACAGGGATAACTACGAGCAGTACTTC

j_call: TRBJ2-7
v_call: TRBV4-1
d_call: .
clone_size: many
cdr3_aa: CASSQGGVGYEQYF
cdr3_nt: TGCGCCAGCAGCCAAGGAGGTGTTGGCTACGAGCAGTACTTC

j_call: TRBJ2-6
v_call: TRBV6-5
d_call: .
clone_size: few
cdr3_aa: CASSYLSTSNSGANVLTF
cdr3_nt: TGTGCCAGCAGTTACTTGTCTACCTCAAACTCTGGGGCCAACGTCCTGACTTTC

j_call: TRBJ2-3
v_call: TRBV20-1
d_call: .
clone_size: many
cdr3_aa: CSAKESTGTYTQYF
cdr3_nt: TGCAGTGCTAAGGAGAGTACCGGCACATATACGCAGTATTTT

j_call: TRBJ2-7
v_call: TRBV6-1
d_call: TRBD1
clone_size: .
cdr3_aa: CASTKTGTSYEQYF
cdr3_nt: TGTGCCAGCACGAAGACAGGGACCTCCTACGAGCAGTACTTC

j_call: TRBJ2-7
v_call: TRBV11-2
d_call: .
clone_size: few
cdr3_aa: CASSSPGRVYEQYF
cdr3_nt: TGTGCCAGCAGCTCGCCGGGACGGGTCTACGAGCAGTACTTC

j_call: TRBJ1-2
v_call: TRBV12-3/TRBV12-4
d_call: .
clone_size: many
cdr3_aa: CASSPTGLYGYTF
cdr3_nt: TGTGCCAGCAGTCCCACGGGACTTTATGGCTACACCTTC

j_call: TRBJ2-7
v_call: TRBV3-1
d_call: .
clone_size: many
cdr3_aa: CASSPERSYEQYF
cdr3_nt: TGTGCCAGCAGCCCCGAGAGGTCCTACGAGCAGTACTTC

j_call: TRBJ2-3
v_call: TRBV14
d_call: .
clone_size: .
cdr3_aa: CASSQRRHVALTDTQYF
cdr3_nt: TGTGCCAGCAGCCAGCGCCGACATGTCGCCCTCACAGATACGCAGTATTTT

j_call: TRBJ2-2
v_call: TRBV2
d_call: .
clone_size: many
cdr3_aa: CASSERLILRTGELFF
cdr3_nt: TGTGCCAGCAGTGAGAGGCTAATCCTTCGGACCGGGGAGCTGTTTTTT

j_call: TRBJ1-2
v_call: TRBV29-1
d_call: .
clone_size: many
cdr3_aa: CSVEEGGGGYTF
cdr3_nt: TGCAGCGTTGAAGAGGGTGGCGGCGGCTACACCTTC

j_call: TRBJ2-7
v_call: TRBV20-1
d_call: TRBD2
clone_size: many
cdr3_aa: CSATSGGPHEQYF
cdr3_nt: TGCAGTGCCACCTCGGGGGGGCCGCACGAGCAGTACTTC